These T cell receptor beta chains were read from a single sample in a study of T cell changes during pregnancy in multiple sclerosis. Produced via immunoSEQ multiplex PCR; TCRdb's table is partial and in-frame only. The sample contains tens of thousands of clones, about 92% of which appear only once. This specimen consisted of CD8+ T cells from peripheral blood mononuclear cells, obtained before pregnancy. These receptors were obtained from a female donor with multiple sclerosis, enrolled in a pregnancy study. Both conserved end residues are part of each CDR3. The order of the fields is clone size, J gene, V gene, D gene, CDR3 DNA, CDR3 protein. A D gene is named only where the DNA matches it firmly. Clone size is given for some rows only: seen once, a few or many times, or a class if the clone is expanded.

clone_size: .
j_call: TRBJ2-7
v_call: TRBV5-1
d_call: TRBD1
cdr3_nt: TGCGCCAGCAGCTCCGGGACAGGTACCTACGAGCAGTACTTC
cdr3_aa: CASSSGTGTYEQYF

clone_size: .
j_call: TRBJ2-5
v_call: TRBV6-6
d_call: TRBD1
cdr3_nt: TGTGCCAGCAGACGGACAGGGGGAGAGACCCAGTACTTC
cdr3_aa: CASRRTGGETQYF

clone_size: once
j_call: TRBJ2-7
v_call: TRBV5-8
d_call: .
cdr3_nt: TGTGCCAGCAGCCAAACGCAGGTTTTTTACGAGCAGTACTTC
cdr3_aa: CASSQTQVFYEQYF

clone_size: once
j_call: TRBJ1-2
v_call: TRBV4-3
d_call: TRBD1
cdr3_nt: TGCGCCAGCAGCCAAGGGCAGGGGGGCTTAAGGCCTAACTATGGCTACACCTTC
cdr3_aa: CASSQGQGGLRPNYGYTF

clone_size: .
j_call: TRBJ2-3
v_call: TRBV9
d_call: TRBD2
cdr3_nt: TGTGCCAGCAGCCTTAGCGGGGTCAGCACAGATACGCAGTATTTT
cdr3_aa: CASSLSGVSTDTQYF

clone_size: .
j_call: TRBJ2-1
v_call: TRBV7-9
d_call: TRBD1
cdr3_nt: TGTGCCAGCAGCTTATCACTCGCGACAGGGTCGAGAAACAATGAGCAGTTCTTC
cdr3_aa: CASSLSLATGSRNNEQFF

clone_size: .
j_call: TRBJ2-2
v_call: TRBV11-1
d_call: .
cdr3_nt: TGTGCCAGCAGCAGGGACTGGGGTAACACCGGGGAGCTGTTTTTT
cdr3_aa: CASSRDWGNTGELFF

clone_size: .
j_call: TRBJ1-3
v_call: TRBV27
d_call: TRBD1
cdr3_nt: TGTGCCAGCAGTTTAACAGGGGGATCTGGAAACACCATATATTTT
cdr3_aa: CASSLTGGSGNTIYF

clone_size: .
j_call: TRBJ2-5
v_call: TRBV7-3
d_call: TRBD2
cdr3_nt: TGTGCCAGCAGCTTAAACCCGGGACTAGCGGAAGAGACCCAGTACTTC
cdr3_aa: CASSLNPGLAEETQYF

clone_size: .
j_call: TRBJ2-1
v_call: TRBV7-7
d_call: .
cdr3_nt: TGTGCCAGCAGCCAATTCCCGGGGTCCTACAATGAGCAGTTCTTC
cdr3_aa: CASSQFPGSYNEQFF

clone_size: .
j_call: TRBJ2-3
v_call: TRBV7-3
d_call: TRBD2
cdr3_nt: TGTGCCAGCAGTCTAGCGGGGGGGCCCCCAGATACGCAGTATTTT
cdr3_aa: CASSLAGGPPDTQYF

clone_size: .
j_call: TRBJ1-1
v_call: TRBV7-8
d_call: TRBD1
cdr3_nt: TGTGCCAGCAGCTTAAACTCTTACAGGGGGATGAACACTGAAGCTTTCTTT
cdr3_aa: CASSLNSYRGMNTEAFF

clone_size: .
j_call: TRBJ1-4
v_call: TRBV19
d_call: .
cdr3_nt: TGTGCCAGTACCGCATGGGAGGGTCGGTCTGAAAAACTGTTTTTT
cdr3_aa: CASTAWEGRSEKLFF

clone_size: .
j_call: TRBJ1-2
v_call: TRBV9
d_call: .
cdr3_nt: TGTGCCAGCAGCGTAGGGGCAGGTCTCTATGGCTACACCTTC
cdr3_aa: CASSVGAGLYGYTF

clone_size: .
j_call: TRBJ2-6
v_call: TRBV11-1
d_call: TRBD2
cdr3_nt: TGTGCCAGCAGCTCCGCGGGAGACAGCGTATCTGGGGCCAACGTCCTGACTTTC
cdr3_aa: CASSSAGDSVSGANVLTF

clone_size: .
j_call: TRBJ1-2
v_call: TRBV4-3
d_call: TRBD1
cdr3_nt: TGCGCCAGCAGCCCGGGGCTGGGACAGGGGATCTATGGCTACACCTTC
cdr3_aa: CASSPGLGQGIYGYTF

clone_size: .
j_call: TRBJ1-5
v_call: TRBV15
d_call: TRBD1
cdr3_nt: TGTGCCACCAGCCCAGGGACAGGAAGCAATCAGCCCCAGCATTTT
cdr3_aa: CATSPGTGSNQPQHF

clone_size: .
j_call: TRBJ1-4
v_call: TRBV2
d_call: .
cdr3_nt: TGTGCCAGCAGTCCTGGGGAAGGGGCGGATGAAAAACTGTTTTTT
cdr3_aa: CASSPGEGADEKLFF

clone_size: .
j_call: TRBJ2-1
v_call: TRBV18
d_call: .
cdr3_nt: TGTGCCAGCTCGCCCGGGACAGCGGGCTACAATGAGCAGTTCTTC
cdr3_aa: CASSPGTAGYNEQFF

clone_size: few
j_call: TRBJ1-1
v_call: TRBV29-1
d_call: TRBD1
cdr3_nt: TGCAGCGTTGCGACGACAGGGCCGGTGGCTTTCTTT
cdr3_aa: CSVATTGPVAFF

clone_size: .
j_call: TRBJ2-7
v_call: TRBV4-2
d_call: .
cdr3_nt: TGTGCCAGCAGCCCGCCCAACGGTTCAAGCTCCTACGAGCAGTACTTC
cdr3_aa: CASSPPNGSSSYEQYF

clone_size: .
j_call: TRBJ2-7
v_call: TRBV27
d_call: .
cdr3_nt: TGTGCCAGCAGCCAGTCTGGAGGGATCTCCTACGAGCAGTACTTC
cdr3_aa: CASSQSGGISYEQYF

clone_size: .
j_call: TRBJ1-2
v_call: TRBV2
d_call: .
cdr3_nt: TGTGCCAGCAGCTTTGACCGGGAGCATACCTTC
cdr3_aa: CASSFDREHTF

clone_size: once
j_call: TRBJ2-1
v_call: TRBV6-5
d_call: TRBD2
cdr3_nt: TGTGCCAGCAGCCCTGGGGGGGGTACGTCCCGGTTCTTC
cdr3_aa: CASSPGGGTSRFF

clone_size: .
j_call: TRBJ1-5
v_call: TRBV7-6
d_call: .
cdr3_nt: TGTGCCAGCAGCTTAGGTCCCAGGGGCCTCCAGCCCCAGCATTTT
cdr3_aa: CASSLGPRGLQPQHF

clone_size: once
j_call: TRBJ2-1
v_call: TRBV2
d_call: .
cdr3_nt: TGTGCCAGCTTGCGCGATGAGCAGTTCTTC
cdr3_aa: CASLRDEQFF

clone_size: .
j_call: TRBJ2-2
v_call: TRBV9
d_call: .
cdr3_nt: TGTGCCAGCAGCGTAGGAGCGAGGTCTCTGGAGCTGTTTTTT
cdr3_aa: CASSVGARSLELFF

clone_size: .
j_call: TRBJ2-7
v_call: TRBV2
d_call: TRBD1
cdr3_nt: TGTGCCAGCAGTCCCGGGACAGGGGGCTACGAGCAGTACTTC
cdr3_aa: CASSPGTGGYEQYF

clone_size: .
j_call: TRBJ2-5
v_call: TRBV5-6
d_call: .
cdr3_nt: TGTGCCAGCAGCTTGGGGCGGGGGACCCAGTACTTC
cdr3_aa: CASSLGRGTQYF

clone_size: .
j_call: TRBJ1-1
v_call: TRBV4-3
d_call: TRBD1
cdr3_nt: TGCGCCAGCAGCCAAGATTCAGGGGGCGGAGGAACTGAAGCTTTCTTT
cdr3_aa: CASSQDSGGGGTEAFF

clone_size: .
j_call: TRBJ2-7
v_call: TRBV6-1
d_call: TRBD1
cdr3_nt: TGTGCCAGCAGTGAAGCTATCCGGGACAGGGTCTACGAGCAGTACTTC
cdr3_aa: CASSEAIRDRVYEQYF

clone_size: .
j_call: TRBJ2-3
v_call: TRBV13
d_call: TRBD2
cdr3_nt: TGTGCCAGCAGCCTTCGGGGGGGCTCGACAGATACGCAGTATTTT
cdr3_aa: CASSLRGGSTDTQYF

clone_size: .
j_call: TRBJ2-5
v_call: TRBV19
d_call: TRBD2
cdr3_nt: TGTGCCAGTAGGCCTACTCTAGCGGGCGGGGAGACCCAGTACTTC
cdr3_aa: CASRPTLAGGETQYF

clone_size: .
j_call: TRBJ1-1
v_call: TRBV9
d_call: .
cdr3_nt: TGTGCCAGCAGCGTAGATATAGGGGGGAACACTGAAGCTTTCTTT
cdr3_aa: CASSVDIGGNTEAFF

clone_size: few
j_call: TRBJ2-7
v_call: TRBV9
d_call: .
cdr3_nt: TGTGCCAGCAGCGTGACTAGCTCCTACGAGCAGTACTTC
cdr3_aa: CASSVTSSYEQYF

clone_size: .
j_call: TRBJ2-3
v_call: TRBV4-1
d_call: .
cdr3_nt: TGCGCCAGCAGCCAAGTCCCCCTGGTCTTGGGGGGAGATACGCAGTATTTT
cdr3_aa: CASSQVPLVLGGDTQYF

clone_size: .
j_call: TRBJ1-1
v_call: TRBV7-9
d_call: .
cdr3_nt: TGTGCCAGCAGCGCAGACAGGACTCAGTCGATGGGCACTGAAGCTTTCTTT
cdr3_aa: CASSADRTQSMGTEAFF

clone_size: .
j_call: TRBJ2-1
v_call: TRBV4-2
d_call: TRBD2
cdr3_nt: TGTGCCAGCAGCCAAGATGCCCTAACTAGCGGGGGGTACAATGAGCAGTTCTTC
cdr3_aa: CASSQDALTSGGYNEQFF

clone_size: .
j_call: TRBJ2-6
v_call: TRBV27
d_call: .
cdr3_nt: TGTGCCAGCAGTTTTTTTCCCTCCTCTGGGGCCAACGTCCTGACTTTC
cdr3_aa: CASSFFPSSGANVLTF

clone_size: .
j_call: TRBJ2-7
v_call: TRBV27
d_call: TRBD1
cdr3_nt: TGTGCCAGCAGTTCCCCTCGGGACAGGGCGCCCTACGAGCAGTACTTC
cdr3_aa: CASSSPRDRAPYEQYF

clone_size: .
j_call: TRBJ2-7
v_call: TRBV6-5
d_call: .
cdr3_nt: TGTGCCAGCAGTTACGGGAGGACCTACGAGCAGTACTTC
cdr3_aa: CASSYGRTYEQYF

clone_size: .
j_call: TRBJ1-1
v_call: TRBV4-3
d_call: TRBD1
cdr3_nt: TGCGCCAGCAGCCAACACAGGGGGCTTAGCACTGAAGCTTTCTTT
cdr3_aa: CASSQHRGLSTEAFF

clone_size: .
j_call: TRBJ1-1
v_call: TRBV27
d_call: .
cdr3_nt: TGTGCCAGCAGTTTATGGTCAGGAAGGAACACTGAAGCTTTCTTT
cdr3_aa: CASSLWSGRNTEAFF

clone_size: .
j_call: TRBJ2-1
v_call: TRBV10-3
d_call: .
cdr3_nt: TGTGCCATCAGTGATTCCTTAGGGGGGGGGCTTTGGGATGAGCAGTTCTTC
cdr3_aa: CAISDSLGGGLWDEQFF

clone_size: .
j_call: TRBJ2-1
v_call: TRBV16
d_call: .
cdr3_nt: TGTGCCAGCAGCCAATCCGGGACATCCGTCTTC
cdr3_aa: CASSQSGTSVF